Here is one TCR beta chain with its context. The antigen is undetermined. These data originate in a study of T cell responses to AZD1222 COVID-19 vaccine. General study results and limits: Vaccination with two AZD1222 doses was followed by a rise in Spike-specific TCR breadth and depth. Donors were largely white British and mainly female; clonal diversity was possibly underestimated. With dominance at 160-218 and 743-854, vaccine-associated CD4 TCRs spanned spike.

Some clones are missing from TCRdb's copy, which holds only in-frame ones; the method was immunoSEQ multiplex PCR. The sample has about 39,000 clones, 80% to 90% seen once; the top ten hold approximately 26%. V lost 5 bases and J lost 2; bases outside the gene matches: 17. Germline V lookup: CDR1 SGHTA, CDR2 FQGNSA. There are 18 residues in the CDR3. The receptor was isolated from an adult who received the MenACWY meningococcal vaccine as a control. The chain joins TRBV7-2 to TRBJ2-5, with 7 positions matching TRBD1. The sequencing used peripheral blood, collected 28 days after the second dose of the MenACWY control vaccine. The CDR3 DNA is TGTGCCAGCAGCGTTTTTCTGAAGGGGGCGAGTAAGCAAGAGACCCAGTACTTC. Its translation is CASSVFLKGASKQETQYF.